This T cell receptor beta chain was sequenced for a study of shared clonotypes between healthy human individuals. Study at large: A donor's plate count was three for CD4 naive and three for CD4 memory; CD8 naive had two and CD8 memory one.

With regard to this clone: The antigen remains unidentified.

General observations from the study: Among donors, the sharing of clonotypes was expected to be influenced by sequencing depth.

Libraries were prepared by immunoSEQ multiplex PCR; TCRdb keeps only in-frame clonotypes and omits some of them. The sample contains approximately 710,000 clones, 90% of which appear only once. Sequencing used memory CD8+ T cells from PBMCs. Subset: CD45RO+ cells pooled with CCR7-negative TemRA cells. The TCR originated in a man aged 18 to 30 in good health. Some clones in this sample may be carry-over from other donors' samples.

Here the CDR3 reads CASSLSRTFYTGELFF. CDR3 coding DNA: TGTGCCAGCAGTTTATCCCGGACCTTTTACACCGGGGAGCTGTTTTTT. The V call is TRBV27, the J call TRBJ2-2; D is unclear. This CDR3 spans 16 amino acids. V was cut by 0 bases and J by 3 bases, with 11 bases left in between. Germline CDR1 reads MNHEY; CDR2 reads SMNVEV (reference sequence).